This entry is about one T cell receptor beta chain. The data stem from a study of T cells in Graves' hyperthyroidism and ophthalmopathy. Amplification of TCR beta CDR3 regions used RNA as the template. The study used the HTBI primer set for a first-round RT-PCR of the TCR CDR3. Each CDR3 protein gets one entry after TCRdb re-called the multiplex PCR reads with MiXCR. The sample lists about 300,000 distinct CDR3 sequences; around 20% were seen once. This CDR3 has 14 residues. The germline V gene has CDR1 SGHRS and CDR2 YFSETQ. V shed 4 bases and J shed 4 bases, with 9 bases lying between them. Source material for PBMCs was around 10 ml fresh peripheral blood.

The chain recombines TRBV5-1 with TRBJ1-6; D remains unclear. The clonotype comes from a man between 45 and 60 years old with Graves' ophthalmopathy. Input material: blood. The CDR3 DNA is TGCGCCAGCAGCCAGACTGAGTATAATTCACCCCTCCACTTT. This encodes CASSQTEYNSPLHF.